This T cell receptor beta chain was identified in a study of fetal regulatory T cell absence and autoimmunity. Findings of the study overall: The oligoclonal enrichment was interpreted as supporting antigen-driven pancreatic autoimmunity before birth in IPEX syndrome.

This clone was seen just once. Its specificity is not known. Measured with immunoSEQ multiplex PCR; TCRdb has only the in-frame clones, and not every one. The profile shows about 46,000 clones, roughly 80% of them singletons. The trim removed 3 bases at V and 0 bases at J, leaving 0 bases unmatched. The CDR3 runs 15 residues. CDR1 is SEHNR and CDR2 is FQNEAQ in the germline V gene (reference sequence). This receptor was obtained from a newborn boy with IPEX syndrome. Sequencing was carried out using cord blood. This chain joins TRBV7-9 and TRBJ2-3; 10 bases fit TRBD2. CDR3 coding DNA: TGTGCCAGCAGCTTGACTAGCGGGAGCACAGATACGCAGTATTTT. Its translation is CASSLTSGSTDTQYF.